This TCR beta chain was obtained from a study of blood T cell repertoires in COVID-19. The repertoire was sequenced with immunoSEQ multiplex PCR; TCRdb's copy has only in-frame clones and lacks some. Here the sample spans 300,000 or so clones, 80% to 95% being singletons. Enrolled through a virtual design, the participants were between roughly 18 and 95 years of age and came from some 25 US areas. In assigning cohorts, the study relied on participant-reported clinical history. Cohort 3 donors counted as recovered after two negative PCRs, clearance, or resolved symptoms. The CDR3 is 15 residues long. CDR1 and CDR2 (germline): SGDLS, YYNGEE. Trimming removed 0 bases at V and 5 bases at J, with 13 bases between.

The clonotype was recovered from a woman between 25 and 40 years old who had recovered from COVID-19. The sample consisted of PBMCs or T cells enriched from blood (not recorded which). The chain recombines TRBV9 with TRBJ2-3; D not resolved. The chain's CDR3 is CASSVGNSGGDTQYF. In nucleotides, the CDR3 is TGTGCCAGCAGCGTAGGAAATTCCGGCGGAGATACGCAGTATTTT.